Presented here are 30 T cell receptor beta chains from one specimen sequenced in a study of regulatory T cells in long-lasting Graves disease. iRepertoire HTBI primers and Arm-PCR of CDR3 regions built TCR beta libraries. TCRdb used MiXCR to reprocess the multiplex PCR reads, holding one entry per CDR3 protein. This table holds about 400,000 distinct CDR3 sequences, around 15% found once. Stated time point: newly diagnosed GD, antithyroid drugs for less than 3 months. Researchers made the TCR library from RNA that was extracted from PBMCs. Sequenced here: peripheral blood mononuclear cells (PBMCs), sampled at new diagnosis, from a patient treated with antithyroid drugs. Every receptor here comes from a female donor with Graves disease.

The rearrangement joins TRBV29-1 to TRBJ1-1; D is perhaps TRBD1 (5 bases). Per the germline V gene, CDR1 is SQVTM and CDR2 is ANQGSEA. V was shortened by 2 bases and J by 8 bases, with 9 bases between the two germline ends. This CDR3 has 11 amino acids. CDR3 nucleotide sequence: TGCAGCGTTGAATGGGGACGGGAAGCTTTCTTT. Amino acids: CSVEWGREAFF.

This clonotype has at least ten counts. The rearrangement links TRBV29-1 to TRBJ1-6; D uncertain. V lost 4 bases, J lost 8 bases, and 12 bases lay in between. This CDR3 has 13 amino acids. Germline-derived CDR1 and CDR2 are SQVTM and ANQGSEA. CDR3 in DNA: TGCAGCGTTGCGGCCAGTGGAGATTCACCCCTCCACTTT. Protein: CSVAASGDSPLHF.

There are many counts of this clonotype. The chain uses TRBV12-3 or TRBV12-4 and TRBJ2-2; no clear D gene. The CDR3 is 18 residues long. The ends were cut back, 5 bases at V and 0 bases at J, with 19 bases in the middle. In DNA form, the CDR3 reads TGTGCCAGCAGTGCCCTCCCTGGGAATTCCGCGAACACCGGGGAGCTGTTTTTT. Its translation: CASSALPGNSANTGELFF.

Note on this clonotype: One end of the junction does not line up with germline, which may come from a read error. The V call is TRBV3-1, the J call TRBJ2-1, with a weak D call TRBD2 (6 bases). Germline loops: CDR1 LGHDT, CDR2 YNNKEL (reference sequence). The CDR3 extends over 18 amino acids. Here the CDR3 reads CASNQEGGLQSSYNEQFF. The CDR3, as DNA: TGTGCCAGCAACCAAGAGGGAGGACTCCAGAGCTCCTACAATGAGCAGTTCTTC.

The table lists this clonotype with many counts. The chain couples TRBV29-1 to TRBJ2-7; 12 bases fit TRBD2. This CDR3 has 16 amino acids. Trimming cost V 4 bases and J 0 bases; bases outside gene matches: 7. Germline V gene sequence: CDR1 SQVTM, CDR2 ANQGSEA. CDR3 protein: CSVVRTSGISSYEQYF. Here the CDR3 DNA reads TGCAGCGTTGTAAGGACTAGCGGGATAAGCTCCTACGAGCAGTACTTC.

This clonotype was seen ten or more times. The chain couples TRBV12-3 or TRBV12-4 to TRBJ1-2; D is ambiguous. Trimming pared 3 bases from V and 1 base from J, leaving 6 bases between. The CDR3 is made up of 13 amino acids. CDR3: CASSFAVNYGYTF. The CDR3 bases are TGTGCCAGCAGTTTTGCAGTTAACTATGGCTACACCTTC.

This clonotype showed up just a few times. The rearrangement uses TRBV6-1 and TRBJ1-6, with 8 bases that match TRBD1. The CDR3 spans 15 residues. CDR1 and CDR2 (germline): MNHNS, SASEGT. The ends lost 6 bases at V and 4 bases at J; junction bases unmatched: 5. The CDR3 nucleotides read TGTGCCAGCAGGATACAGGGGGGGTATAATTCACCCCTCCACTTT. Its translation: CASRIQGGYNSPLHF.

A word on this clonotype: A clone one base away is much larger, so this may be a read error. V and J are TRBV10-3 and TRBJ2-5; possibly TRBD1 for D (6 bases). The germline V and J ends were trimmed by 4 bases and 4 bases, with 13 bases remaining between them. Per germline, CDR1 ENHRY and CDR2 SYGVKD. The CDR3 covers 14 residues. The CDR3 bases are TGTGCCATCAGTGTCAGGGGTGGGGCAGAGACCCAGTACTTC. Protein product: CAISVRGGAETQYF.

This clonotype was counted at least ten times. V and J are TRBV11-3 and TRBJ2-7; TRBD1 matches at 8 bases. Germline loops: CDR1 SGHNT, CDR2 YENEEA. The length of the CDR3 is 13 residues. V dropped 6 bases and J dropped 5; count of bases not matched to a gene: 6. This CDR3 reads CASSGQGLNEQYF. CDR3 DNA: TGTGCCAGCAGTGGACAGGGACTCAACGAGCAGTACTTC. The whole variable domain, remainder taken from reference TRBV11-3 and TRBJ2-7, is EAGVVQSPRYKIIEKKQPVAFWCNPISGHNTLYWYLQNLGQGPELLIRYENEEAVDDSQLPKDRFSAERLKGVDSTLKIQPAELGDSAVYLCASSGQGLNEQYFGPGTRLTVT.

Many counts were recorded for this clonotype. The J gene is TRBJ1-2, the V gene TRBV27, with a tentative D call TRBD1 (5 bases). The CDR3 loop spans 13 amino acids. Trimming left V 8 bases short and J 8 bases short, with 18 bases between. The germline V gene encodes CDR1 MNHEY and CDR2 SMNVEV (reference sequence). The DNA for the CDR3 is TGTGCCAGCTCAACCTGGGGGGTGAGGGGCTACACCTTC. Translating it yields CASSTWGVRGYTF.

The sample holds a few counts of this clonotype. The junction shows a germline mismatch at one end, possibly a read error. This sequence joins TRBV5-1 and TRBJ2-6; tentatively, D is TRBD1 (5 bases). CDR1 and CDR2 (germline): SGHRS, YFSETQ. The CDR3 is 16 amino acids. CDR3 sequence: CASSLGPVSGANVLTF. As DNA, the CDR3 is TGCGCCAGCAGTTTGGGGCCAGTATCTGGGGCCAACGTCCTGACTTTC.

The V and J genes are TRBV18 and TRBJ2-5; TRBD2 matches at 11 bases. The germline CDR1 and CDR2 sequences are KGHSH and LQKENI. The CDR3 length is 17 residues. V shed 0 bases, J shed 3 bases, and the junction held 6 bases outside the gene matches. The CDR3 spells CASSPPQLSGREETQYF. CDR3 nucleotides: TGTGCCAGCTCACCACCTCAGCTTAGCGGGAGGGAAGAGACCCAGTACTTC.

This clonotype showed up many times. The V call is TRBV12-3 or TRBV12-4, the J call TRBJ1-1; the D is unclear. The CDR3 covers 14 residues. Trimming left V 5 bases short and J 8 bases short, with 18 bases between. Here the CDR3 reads CASSPPREIGEAFF. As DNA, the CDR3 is TGTGCCAGCAGTCCCCCCCGGGAAATTGGAGAAGCTTTCTTT.

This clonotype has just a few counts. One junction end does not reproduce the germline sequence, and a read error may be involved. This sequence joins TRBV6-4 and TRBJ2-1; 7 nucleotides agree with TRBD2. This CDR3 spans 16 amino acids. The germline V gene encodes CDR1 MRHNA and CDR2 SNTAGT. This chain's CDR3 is CTSSYSAGVSYNEQFF. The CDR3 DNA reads TGTACCAGCAGTTACTCGGCGGGAGTCTCCTACAATGAGCAGTTCTTC.

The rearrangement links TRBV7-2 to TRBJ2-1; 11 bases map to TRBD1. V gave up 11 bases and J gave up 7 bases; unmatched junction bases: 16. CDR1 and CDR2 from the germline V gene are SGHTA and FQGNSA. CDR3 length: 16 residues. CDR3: CACSGDGTGGRNEQFF. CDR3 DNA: TGTGCCTGCTCTGGGGACGGGACAGGGGGTAGGAATGAGCAGTTCTTC.

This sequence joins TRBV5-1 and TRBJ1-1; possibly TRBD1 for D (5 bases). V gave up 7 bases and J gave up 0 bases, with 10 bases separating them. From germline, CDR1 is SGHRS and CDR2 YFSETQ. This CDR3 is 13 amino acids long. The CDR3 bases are TGCGCCAGCGGTCAGGGACTGAACACTGAAGCTTTCTTT. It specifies CASGQGLNTEAFF.

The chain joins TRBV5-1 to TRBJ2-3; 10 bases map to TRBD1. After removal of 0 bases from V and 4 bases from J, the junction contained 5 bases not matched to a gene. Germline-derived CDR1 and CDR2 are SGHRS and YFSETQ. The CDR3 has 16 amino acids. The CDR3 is CASSLGQGASPDTQYF. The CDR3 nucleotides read TGCGCCAGCAGCTTGGGACAGGGGGCGTCTCCAGATACGCAGTATTTT.

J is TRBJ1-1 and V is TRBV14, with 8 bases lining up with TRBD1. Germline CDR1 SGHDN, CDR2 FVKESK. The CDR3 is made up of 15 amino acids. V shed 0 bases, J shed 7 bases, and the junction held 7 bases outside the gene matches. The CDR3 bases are TGTGCCAGCAGCCAAGAGCGGGCAGGGGGCATTGAAGCTTTCTTT. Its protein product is CASSQERAGGIEAFF.

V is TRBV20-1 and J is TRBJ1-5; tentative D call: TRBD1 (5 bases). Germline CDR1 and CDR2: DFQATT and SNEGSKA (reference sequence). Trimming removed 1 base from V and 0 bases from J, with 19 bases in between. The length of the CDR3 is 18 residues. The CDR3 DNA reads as TGCAGTGCTAGAGCCGATTTAGGAGGGGATATTAGCAATCAGCCCCAGCATTTT. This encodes CSARADLGGDISNQPQHF.

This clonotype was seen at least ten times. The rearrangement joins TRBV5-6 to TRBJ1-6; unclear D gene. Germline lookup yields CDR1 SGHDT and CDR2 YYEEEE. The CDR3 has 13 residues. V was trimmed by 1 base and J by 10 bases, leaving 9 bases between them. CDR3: CASSLSEGSPLHF. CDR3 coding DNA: TGTGCCAGCAGCTTGAGTGAGGGATCACCCCTCCACTTT.

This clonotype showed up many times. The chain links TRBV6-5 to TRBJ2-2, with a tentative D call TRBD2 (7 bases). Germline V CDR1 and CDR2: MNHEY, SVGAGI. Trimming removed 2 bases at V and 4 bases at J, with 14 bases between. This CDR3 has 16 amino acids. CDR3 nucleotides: TGTGCCAGCAGTTACGGGGGGGCGCGGGGCACCGGGGAGCTGTTTTTT. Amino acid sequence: CASSYGGARGTGELFF.

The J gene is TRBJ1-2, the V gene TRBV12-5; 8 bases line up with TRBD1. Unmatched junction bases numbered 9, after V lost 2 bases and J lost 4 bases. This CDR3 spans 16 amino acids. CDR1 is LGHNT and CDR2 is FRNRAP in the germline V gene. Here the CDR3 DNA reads TGTGCTAGTGGTTTGCCCCGACAGGGGACTTTCTATGGCTACACCTTC. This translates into CASGLPRQGTFYGYTF. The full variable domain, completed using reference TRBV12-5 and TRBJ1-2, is DARVTQTPRHKVTEMGQEVTMRCQPILGHNTVFWYRQTMMQGLELLAYFRNRAPLDDSGMPKDRFSAEMPDATLATLKIQPSEPRDSAVYFCASGLPRQGTFYGYTFGSGTRLTVV.

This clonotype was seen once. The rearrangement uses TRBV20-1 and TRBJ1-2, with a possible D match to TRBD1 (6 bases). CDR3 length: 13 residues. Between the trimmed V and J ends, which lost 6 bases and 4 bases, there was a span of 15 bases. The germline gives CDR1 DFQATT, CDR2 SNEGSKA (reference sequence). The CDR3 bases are TGCAGTGCGCAAGGGGGAACTGGCTATGGCTACACCTTC. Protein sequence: CSAQGGTGYGYTF.

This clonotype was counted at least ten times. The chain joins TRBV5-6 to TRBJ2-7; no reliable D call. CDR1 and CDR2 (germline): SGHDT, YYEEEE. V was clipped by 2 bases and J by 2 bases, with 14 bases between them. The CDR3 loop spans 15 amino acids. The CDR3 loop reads CASSLTGLITYEQYF. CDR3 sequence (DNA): TGTGCCAGCAGCTTAACCGGCCTTATCACCTACGAGCAGTACTTC.

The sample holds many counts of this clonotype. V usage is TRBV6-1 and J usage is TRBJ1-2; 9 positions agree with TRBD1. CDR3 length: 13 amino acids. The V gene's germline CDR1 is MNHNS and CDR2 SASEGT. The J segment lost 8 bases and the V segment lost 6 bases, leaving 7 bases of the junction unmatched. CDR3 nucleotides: TGTGCCAGCAGCCGGGGACAGGGAGGCGGCTACACCTTC. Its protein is CASSRGQGGGYTF.

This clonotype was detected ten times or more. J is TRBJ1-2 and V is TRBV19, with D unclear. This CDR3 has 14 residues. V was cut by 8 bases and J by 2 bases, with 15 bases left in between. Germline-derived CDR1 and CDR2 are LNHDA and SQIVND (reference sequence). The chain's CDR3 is CASCPRRVNYGYTF. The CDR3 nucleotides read TGTGCCAGTTGCCCCCGACGGGTCAACTATGGCTACACCTTC.

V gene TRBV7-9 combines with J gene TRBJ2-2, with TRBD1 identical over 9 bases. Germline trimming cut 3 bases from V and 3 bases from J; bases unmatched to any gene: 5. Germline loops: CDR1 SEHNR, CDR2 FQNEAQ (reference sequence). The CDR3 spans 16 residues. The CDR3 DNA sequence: TGTGCCAGCAGCTTCCCTACAGGGGGCGACACCGGGGAGCTGTTTTTT. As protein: CASSFPTGGDTGELFF.

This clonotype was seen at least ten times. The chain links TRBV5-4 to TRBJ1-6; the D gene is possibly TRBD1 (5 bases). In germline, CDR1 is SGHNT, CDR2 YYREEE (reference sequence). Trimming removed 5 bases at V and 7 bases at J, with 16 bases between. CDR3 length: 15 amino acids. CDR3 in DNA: TGTGCCAGCAGGCCGGGCCATGGGGGAAATTCACCCCTCCACTTT. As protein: CASRPGHGGNSPLHF. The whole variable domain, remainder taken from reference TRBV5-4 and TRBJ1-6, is ETGVTQSPTHLIKTRGQQVTLRCSSQSGHNTVSWYQQALGQGPQFIFQYYREEENGRGNFPPRFSGLQFPNYSSELNVNALELDDSALYLCASRPGHGGNSPLHFGNGTRLTVT.

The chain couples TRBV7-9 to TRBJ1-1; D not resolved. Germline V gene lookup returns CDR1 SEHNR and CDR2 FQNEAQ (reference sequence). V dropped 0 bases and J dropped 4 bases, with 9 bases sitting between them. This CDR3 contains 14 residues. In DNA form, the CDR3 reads TGTGCCAGCAGCTTAGCAGGGTCCTTCACTGAAGCTTTCTTT. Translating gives CASSLAGSFTEAFF.

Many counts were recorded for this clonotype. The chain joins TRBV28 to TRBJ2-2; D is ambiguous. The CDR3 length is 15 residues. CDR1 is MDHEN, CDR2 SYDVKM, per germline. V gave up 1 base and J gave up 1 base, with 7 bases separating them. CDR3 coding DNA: TGTGCCAGCAGTTTATTATCAGGGAACACCGGGGAGCTGTTTTTT. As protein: CASSLLSGNTGELFF.